This T cell receptor beta chain stems from a study of T cells in Graves' hyperthyroidism and ophthalmopathy. Findings of the study overall: Appearing also in blood were most of the thyroid clonotypes expanded above 0.001.

RNA transcripts gave rise to amplified TCR beta CDR3 regions. HTBI primers drove first-round RT-PCR of the TCR CDR3. TCRdb reprocessed the multiplex PCR reads with MiXCR, giving one entry per CDR3 protein. The sample holds about 500,000 distinct CDR3 sequences; about a sixth are singletons and the top ten take around 19%. Trimming removed 4 bases at V and 5 bases at J, with 14 bases between. Looked up from germline, CDR1 is LNHNV and CDR2 is YYDKDF (reference sequence). This CDR3 region has 14 residues. In the case of this clonotype: The antigen remains unidentified.

The clonotype was recovered from a young woman with Graves' hyperthyroidism. The specimen was blood. The chain recombines TRBV15 with TRBJ2-5, with a possible D match to TRBD1 (7 bases). The CDR3 coding sequence is TGTGCCACCAGCACGGAGGGGGCCGGGGAGACCCAGTACTTC. This codes for CATSTEGAGETQYF.